This T cell receptor beta chain was sequenced in a study of OX40 agonist ivuxolimab in advanced cancers. Study as a whole: Dose-escalation patients were diagnosed with hepatocellular carcinoma, melanoma, renal cell cancer or head and neck cancer. General study points: Researchers report that CD8+ T cells had, on average, more expanded clones than CD4+. Antigen specificity of clonally expanded peripheral T cells was not established.

Germline lookup yields CDR1 SEHNR and CDR2 FQNEAQ (reference sequence). With 1 base removed from V and 4 bases from J, the gap between germline ends came to 13 bases. The CDR3 spans 15 residues. Points on this clone: Antigen unknown.

The table came from immunoSEQ multiplex PCR; TCRdb's copy has only in-frame clones and leaves some out. This table has 25,000 to 35,000 clones, 80% to 85% appearing once. V gene TRBV7-9 combines with J gene TRBJ1-1; D is undetermined. Sequencing used CD4+ or CD8+ T cells sorted from blood, obtained in a trial of the OX40 agonist ivuxolimab. The receptor comes from an adult with an advanced solid tumor such as melanoma, head and neck, liver or kidney cancer. The CDR3 loop reads CASSLVQSKGTEAFF. The CDR3 DNA reads as TGTGCCAGCAGCTTAGTTCAGAGTAAGGGCACTGAAGCTTTCTTT.